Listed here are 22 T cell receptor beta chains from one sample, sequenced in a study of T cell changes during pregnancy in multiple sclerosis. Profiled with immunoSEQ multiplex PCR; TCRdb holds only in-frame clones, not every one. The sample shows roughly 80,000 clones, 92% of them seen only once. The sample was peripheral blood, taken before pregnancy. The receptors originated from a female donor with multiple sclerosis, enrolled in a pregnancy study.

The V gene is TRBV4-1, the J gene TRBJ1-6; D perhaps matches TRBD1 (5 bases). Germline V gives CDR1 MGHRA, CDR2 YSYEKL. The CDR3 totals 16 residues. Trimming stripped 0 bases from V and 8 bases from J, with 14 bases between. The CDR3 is CASSQEAGGVDSPLHF. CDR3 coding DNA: TGCGCCAGCAGCCAAGAAGCGGGGGGTGTGGATTCACCCCTCCACTTT.

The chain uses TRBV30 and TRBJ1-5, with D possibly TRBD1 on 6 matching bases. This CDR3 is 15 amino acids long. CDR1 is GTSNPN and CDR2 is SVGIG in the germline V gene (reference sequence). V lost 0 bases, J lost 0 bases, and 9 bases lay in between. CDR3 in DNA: TGTGCCTGGAGTGTAGGGGGTTATAGCAATCAGCCCCAGCATTTT. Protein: CAWSVGGYSNQPQHF.

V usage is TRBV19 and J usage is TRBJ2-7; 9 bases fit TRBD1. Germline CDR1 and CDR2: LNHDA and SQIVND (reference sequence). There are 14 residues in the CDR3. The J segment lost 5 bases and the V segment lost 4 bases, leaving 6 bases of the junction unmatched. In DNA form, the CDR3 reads TGTGCCAGTAGTACCGGGACAGGGATCCACGAGCAGTACTTC. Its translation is CASSTGTGIHEQYF.

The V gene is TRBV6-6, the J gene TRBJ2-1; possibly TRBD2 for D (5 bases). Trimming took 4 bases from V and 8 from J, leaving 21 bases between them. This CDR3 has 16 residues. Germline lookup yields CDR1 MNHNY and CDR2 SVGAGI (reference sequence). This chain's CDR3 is CASSLPHPSGRDEQFF. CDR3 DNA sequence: TGTGCCAGCAGTTTACCGCATCCGAGCGGACGAGATGAGCAGTTCTTC.

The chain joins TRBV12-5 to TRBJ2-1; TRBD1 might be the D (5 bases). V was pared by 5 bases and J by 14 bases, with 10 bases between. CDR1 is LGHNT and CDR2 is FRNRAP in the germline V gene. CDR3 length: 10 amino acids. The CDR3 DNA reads TGTGCTAGTGGTGGGGCCCGGGAGTTCTTC. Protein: CASGGAREFF. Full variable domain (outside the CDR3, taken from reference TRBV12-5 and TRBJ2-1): DARVTQTPRHKVTEMGQEVTMRCQPILGHNTVFWYRQTMMQGLELLAYFRNRAPLDDSGMPKDRFSAEMPDATLATLKIQPSEPRDSAVYFCASGGAREFFGPGTRLTVL.

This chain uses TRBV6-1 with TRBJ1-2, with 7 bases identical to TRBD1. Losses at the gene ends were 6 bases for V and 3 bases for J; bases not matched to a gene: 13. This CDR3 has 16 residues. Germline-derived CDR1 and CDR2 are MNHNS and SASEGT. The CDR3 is CASSELGQPSYYGYTF. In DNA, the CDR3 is TGTGCCAGCAGCGAACTGGGACAGCCTTCTTACTATGGCTACACCTTC.

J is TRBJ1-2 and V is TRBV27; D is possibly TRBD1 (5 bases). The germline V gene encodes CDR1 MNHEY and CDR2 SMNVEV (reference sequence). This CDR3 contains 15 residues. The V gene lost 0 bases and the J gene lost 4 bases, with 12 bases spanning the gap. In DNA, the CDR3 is TGTGCCAGCAGTTTATCGAGGAGTGGGGCCTATGGCTACACCTTC. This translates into CASSLSRSGAYGYTF.

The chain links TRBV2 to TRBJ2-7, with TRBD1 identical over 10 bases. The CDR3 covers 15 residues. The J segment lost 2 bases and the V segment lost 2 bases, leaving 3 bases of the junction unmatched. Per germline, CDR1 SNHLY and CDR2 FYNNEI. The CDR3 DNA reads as TGTGCCAGCAGTGAATGGGACAGGGGCACCTACGAGCAGTACTTC. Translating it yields CASSEWDRGTYEQYF.

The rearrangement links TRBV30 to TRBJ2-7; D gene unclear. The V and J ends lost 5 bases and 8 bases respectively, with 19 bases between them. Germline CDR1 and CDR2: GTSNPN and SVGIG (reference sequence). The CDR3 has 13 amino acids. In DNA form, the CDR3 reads TGTGCCTGGGCCGGAGACTCCACTGTCAAGCAGTACTTC. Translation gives CAWAGDSTVKQYF.

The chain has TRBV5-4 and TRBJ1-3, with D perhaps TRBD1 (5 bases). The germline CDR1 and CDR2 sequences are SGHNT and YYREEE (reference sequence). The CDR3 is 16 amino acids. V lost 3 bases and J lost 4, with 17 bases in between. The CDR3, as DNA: TGTGCCAGCAGCTCGGAAACATCAGGGTCCGGAAACACCATATATTTT. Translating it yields CASSSETSGSGNTIYF.

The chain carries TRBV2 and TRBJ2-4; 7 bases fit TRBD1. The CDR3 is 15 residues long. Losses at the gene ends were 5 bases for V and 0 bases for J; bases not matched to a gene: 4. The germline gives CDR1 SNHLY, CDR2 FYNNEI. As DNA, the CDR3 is TGTGCCAGCAGTTCTCGACAGGGAGCCAAAAACATTCAGTACTTC. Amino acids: CASSSRQGAKNIQYF.

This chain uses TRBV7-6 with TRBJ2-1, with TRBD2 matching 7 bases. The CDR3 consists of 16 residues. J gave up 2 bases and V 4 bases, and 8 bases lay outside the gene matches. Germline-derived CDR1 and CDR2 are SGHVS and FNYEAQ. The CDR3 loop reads CASSSFTGGTYNEQFF. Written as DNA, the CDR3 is TGTGCCAGCAGCTCGTTTACGGGGGGAACCTACAATGAGCAGTTCTTC.

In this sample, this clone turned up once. The CDR3 nucleotides read TGTGCCAGCAGCTTAGTATCGGGGGGAGCTGGGGCCAACGTCCTGACTTTC. It codes for CASSLVSGGAGANVLTF. The chain joins TRBV7-9 to TRBJ2-6, with 7 bases fitting TRBD2. Germline values: CDR1 SEHNR, CDR2 FQNEAQ (reference sequence). This CDR3 has 17 residues. The junction had 5 bases not matched to a gene; V was cut back by 1 base and J by 2 bases.

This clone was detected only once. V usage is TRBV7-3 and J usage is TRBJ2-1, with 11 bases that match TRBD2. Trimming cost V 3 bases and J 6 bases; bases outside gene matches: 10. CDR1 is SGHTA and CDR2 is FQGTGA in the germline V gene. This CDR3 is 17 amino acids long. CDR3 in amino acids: CASSFSTPGTSGNEQFF. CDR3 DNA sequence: TGTGCCAGCAGCTTCTCTACCCCCGGGACTAGCGGCAATGAGCAGTTCTTC.

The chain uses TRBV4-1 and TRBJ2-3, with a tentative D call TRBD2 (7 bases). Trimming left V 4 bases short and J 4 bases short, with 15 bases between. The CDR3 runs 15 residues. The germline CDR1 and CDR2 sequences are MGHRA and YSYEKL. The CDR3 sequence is CASSPSPGGADTQYF. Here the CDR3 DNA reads TGCGCCAGCAGCCCCTCGCCGGGGGGCGCAGATACGCAGTATTTT.

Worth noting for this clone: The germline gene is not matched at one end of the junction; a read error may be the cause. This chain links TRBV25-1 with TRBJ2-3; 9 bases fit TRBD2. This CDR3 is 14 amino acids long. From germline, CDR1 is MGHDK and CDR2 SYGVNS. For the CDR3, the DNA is TGTGCCAGCAATGAAGCGGGGGGCCCAGATACGCAGTATTTT. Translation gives CASNEAGGPDTQYF.

Here the CDR3 reads CASSLVSGGYNEQFF. Here the CDR3 DNA reads TGTGCCAGCAGCTTAGTAAGCGGGGGATACAATGAGCAGTTCTTC. The chain is built from TRBV7-6 and TRBJ2-1, with TRBD2 matching over 8 bases. The CDR3 length is 15 residues. The germline V gene encodes CDR1 SGHVS and CDR2 FNYEAQ. V shed 1 base, J shed 4 bases, and the junction held 3 bases outside the gene matches.

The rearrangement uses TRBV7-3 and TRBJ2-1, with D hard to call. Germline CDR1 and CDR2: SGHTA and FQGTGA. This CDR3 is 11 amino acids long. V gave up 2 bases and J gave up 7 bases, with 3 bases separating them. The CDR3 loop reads CASSLENEQFF. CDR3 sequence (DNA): TGTGCCAGCAGCTTAGAGAATGAGCAGTTCTTC.

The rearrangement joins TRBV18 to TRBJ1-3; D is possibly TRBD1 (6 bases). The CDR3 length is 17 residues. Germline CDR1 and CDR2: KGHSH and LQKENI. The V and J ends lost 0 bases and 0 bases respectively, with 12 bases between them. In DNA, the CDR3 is TGTGCCAGCTCACCACCGGGGGCATTCCCCTCTGGAAACACCATATATTTT. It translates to CASSPPGAFPSGNTIYF.

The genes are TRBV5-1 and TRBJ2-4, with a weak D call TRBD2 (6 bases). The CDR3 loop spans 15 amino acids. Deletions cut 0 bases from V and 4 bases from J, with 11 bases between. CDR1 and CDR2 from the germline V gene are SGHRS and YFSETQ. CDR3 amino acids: CASSLDVGGKNIQYF. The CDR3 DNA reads TGCGCCAGCAGCTTGGATGTGGGAGGTAAAAACATTCAGTACTTC.

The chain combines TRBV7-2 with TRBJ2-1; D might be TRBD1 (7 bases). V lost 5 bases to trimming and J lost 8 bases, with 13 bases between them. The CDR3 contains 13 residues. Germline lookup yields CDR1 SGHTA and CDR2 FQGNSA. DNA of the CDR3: TGTGCCAGCAGCCCCATCAGGGGGGATGAGCAGTTCTTC. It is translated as CASSPIRGDEQFF.

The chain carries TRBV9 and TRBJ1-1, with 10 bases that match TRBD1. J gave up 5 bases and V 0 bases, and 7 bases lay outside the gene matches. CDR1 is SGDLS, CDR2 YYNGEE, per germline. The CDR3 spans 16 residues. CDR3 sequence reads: CASSVVGGQGLTEAFF. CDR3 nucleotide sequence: TGTGCCAGCAGCGTAGTCGGGGGACAGGGGTTGACTGAAGCTTTCTTT.